This TCR beta chain was obtained from a study of metastatic and nonmetastatic thyroid tumors. Study overall: Where malignant and benign thyroid patients were concerned, repertoires were compared across blood and tumor or nodule tissue. General study points: Malignant thyroid tumors reportedly had TCR beta diversity that was significantly higher than in benign nodules, in blood and tumor.

This clone was seen ten or more times. Its antigen remains unknown. All patients reached thyroid surgery having received no treatment beforehand. Original analysis: The study's classifier, a distant-metastasis tool for papillary thyroid cancer, was built using CDR3 differences across clinicopathological groups. MiXCR re-clonotyped the PCR reads for TCRdb. The V and J calls here are based on TCRdb, not the publication. The table has around 41,000 clones, roughly 13% seen once. The length of the CDR3 is 14 residues. Germline trimming cut 6 bases from V and 10 bases from J; bases unmatched to any gene: 5. CDR1 is MNHNS and CDR2 is SASEGT in the germline V gene.

The chain links TRBV6-1 to TRBJ2-1, with 14 bases aligning to TRBD2. Material: blood. This clonotype originated in a female donor with papillary thyroid cancer or a benign thyroid nodule (not recorded which). Some clones in this sample may be carry-over from other donors' samples. The chain's CDR3 is CASSPGTSGREQFF. CDR3 in DNA: TGTGCCAGCAGCCCTGGGACTAGCGGGAGAGAGCAGTTCTTC.